This T cell receptor (beta chain) appears in the sequencing data of a study of glioma-infiltrating T cells. The overall study: Around 1 million peripheral T cells were targeted at roughly 4.5- to 11-fold coverage.

The CDR3 loop spans 14 amino acids. From germline, CDR1 is MGHRA and CDR2 YSYEKL. Trimming pared 0 bases from V and 8 bases from J, leaving 13 bases between. A remark on this clonotype: The antigen is not known.

Points from the study as a whole: Shared blood CDR3 signature motifs marked patients with low tissue-blood divergence. Tissue-blood divergence was below expectation in non-neoplastic patients, above in gliomas.

The iRepertoire nested amplicon-rescue multiplex PCR amplified TCR alpha and beta CDR3s from RNA. In TCRdb, the multiplex PCR reads were re-called with MiXCR into one record per CDR3 protein. Found here are more than 300,000 distinct CDR3 sequences, roughly two fifths of them singletons; the top ten hold more than 10%. The sequencing input was glioma tissue, nonneoplastic brain tissue, or PBMCs (not recorded which). The chain combines TRBV4-1 with TRBJ1-2, with D hard to call. The clonotype comes from a human donor with low-grade glioma or glioblastoma, undergoing nonglioma brain surgery, or in good health (not recorded which). CDR3 bases: TGCGCCAGCAGCCAAGATACGGCCCTAGGGGGCTACACCTTC. Residues: CASSQDTALGGYTF.